The 31 T cell receptor beta chains presented below share a single source sample, sequenced in a study of CD8 T cells in ankylosing spondylitis (dated by TCRdb to 2017 to 2019). Libraries were made using 5' RACE. The sequencing machine was an Illumina HiSeq 2500. TCRdb reprocessed the public reads (quality trimming at Q25 with fastp, clone calling with MiXCR) and kept in-frame beta chains. All rows with the same CDR3 protein become a single entry with the most common DNA and genes. The sample profile shows around 40,000 distinct CDR3 sequences; about 2.5% of them were found once. The ten largest clones represent roughly 4.4% of the sample. The sequencing sample was made of blood, either unsorted or a sorted T cell fraction (not recorded which). The source is a male donor with ankylosing spondylitis or in good health (not recorded which).

This clonotype has ten or more counts. V gene TRBV9 combines with J gene TRBJ2-7; possibly TRBD1 for D (6 bases). The CDR3 sequence is 15 residues long. CDR1 SGDLS and CDR2 YYNGEE come from the germline V gene. Trimming took 0 bases from V and 6 from J, leaving 16 bases between them. CDR3 DNA: TGTGCCAGCAGCGTAGGTGGGACATCGATTGGCGAGCAGTACTTC. Amino acids: CASSVGGTSIGEQYF.

The sample holds many counts of this clonotype. The chain joins TRBV9 to TRBJ2-5; D not resolved. With 0 bases removed from V and 0 bases from J, the gap between germline ends came to 6 bases. The V gene's germline CDR1 is SGDLS and CDR2 YYNGEE. The CDR3 runs to 14 residues. The CDR3: CASSVAGDQETQYF. The DNA of the CDR3 is TGTGCCAGCAGCGTAGCTGGAGACCAAGAGACCCAGTACTTC. The variable domain in full, completed from reference TRBV9 and TRBJ2-5, reads DSGVTQTPKHLITATGQRVTLRCSPRSGDLSVYWYQQSLDQGLQFLIQYYNGEERAKGNILERFSAQQFPDLHSELNLSSLELGDSALYFCASSVAGDQETQYFGPGTRLLVL.

This clonotype was detected ten times or more. The CDR3 here is CASSLRDSKETQYF. CDR3 in DNA: TGTGCCAGCAGCCTAAGGGACAGCAAAGAGACCCAGTACTTC. The chain has TRBV9 and TRBJ2-5; 7 positions match TRBD1. Germline loops: CDR1 SGDLS, CDR2 YYNGEE. The CDR3 extends over 14 amino acids. V shed 4 bases and J 3 bases; nucleotides not matched to a gene: 6.

This clonotype was recorded many times. This rearrangement joins TRBV9 to TRBJ2-3, with 9 bases aligning to TRBD2. The CDR3 has 17 amino acids. V was clipped by 2 bases and J by 4 bases; unmatched bases: 11. The germline gives CDR1 SGDLS, CDR2 YYNGEE. The CDR3 DNA follows: TGTGCCAGCAGCGTTGGACTTAGCGGGAGTGGGCCAGATACGCAGTATTTT. Its protein is CASSVGLSGSGPDTQYF.

This clonotype was seen ten or more times. V gene TRBV9 combines with J gene TRBJ1-1; TRBD1 matches 8 bases. The CDR3 sequence is 14 residues long. V dropped 4 bases and J dropped 5; count of bases not matched to a gene: 7. Germline V lookup: CDR1 SGDLS, CDR2 YYNGEE. CDR3 residues: CASSQGAGRTEAFF. CDR3 in DNA: TGTGCCAGCAGCCAGGGGGCAGGCAGGACTGAAGCTTTCTTT.

This clonotype was seen at least ten times. The chain combines TRBV9 with TRBJ2-1; D perhaps matches TRBD2 (6 bases). From germline, CDR1 is SGDLS and CDR2 YYNGEE. This CDR3 has 18 amino acids. V lost 0 bases and J 0 bases, leaving 16 bases between the germline ends. The CDR3 reads CASSVGGEATSSYNEQFF. The CDR3, as DNA: TGTGCCAGCAGCGTAGGGGGGGAGGCCACGAGCTCCTACAATGAGCAGTTCTTC.

This clonotype occurred many times. The chain has TRBV9 and TRBJ1-1, with 9 bases fitting TRBD1. Losses at the gene ends were 5 bases for V and 7 bases for J; bases not matched to a gene: 9. The germline gives CDR1 SGDLS, CDR2 YYNGEE. The length of the CDR3 is 14 residues. CDR3 in DNA: TGTGCCAGCAGTGACTTACAGGGGGCTCGTGAAGCTTTCTTT. Its protein product is CASSDLQGAREAFF.

This clonotype was seen repeatedly, ten times or more. This chain links TRBV9 with TRBJ2-3; D might be TRBD1 (5 bases). The length of the CDR3 is 15 residues. V lost 4 bases and J 6 bases, leaving 18 bases between the germline ends. Germline V gene lookup returns CDR1 SGDLS and CDR2 YYNGEE. This chain's CDR3 is CASSPTTEPGDTQYF. The CDR3 DNA reads as TGTGCCAGCAGCCCGACAACAGAACCAGGGGATACGCAGTATTTT.

This clonotype was seen ten or more times. The chain carries TRBV9 and TRBJ2-1; 7 positions match TRBD2. In germline, CDR1 is SGDLS, CDR2 YYNGEE. The junction had 3 bases not matched to a gene; V was cut back by 4 bases and J by 5 bases. The CDR3 contains 13 residues. Written as DNA, the CDR3 is TGTGCCAGCAGCCTAACTAGCGACAATGAGCAGTTCTTC. Translating it yields CASSLTSDNEQFF.

This clonotype was observed at least ten times. This chain connects TRBV9 to TRBJ1-3; D is uncertain. The V and J ends lost 3 bases and 0 bases respectively, with 13 bases between them. The CDR3 totals 16 residues. Germline V lookup: CDR1 SGDLS, CDR2 YYNGEE. The DNA for the CDR3 is TGTGCCAGCAGCGGTACAGTGGACGGCTCTGGAAACACCATATATTTT. Translating gives CASSGTVDGSGNTIYF.

This clonotype came up many times. The chain uses TRBV9 and TRBJ2-3, with D tentatively TRBD2 (6 bases). The CDR3 extends over 14 amino acids. Germline loops: CDR1 SGDLS, CDR2 YYNGEE. Trimming took 0 bases from V and 6 from J, leaving 11 bases between them. CDR3 sequence (DNA): TGTGCCAGCAGCGTAGACCCCCGGGAGGATACGCAGTATTTT. Protein product: CASSVDPREDTQYF.

The sample holds many counts of this clonotype. The genes are TRBV23-1 and TRBJ2-7; no reliable D call. TRBV23-1 is filed as an ORF, its function uncertain. Deletions cut 8 bases from V and 2 bases from J, with 16 bases between. CDR3 length equals 14 residues. The DNA for the CDR3 is TGCGCCAGCCCACTCTTTGCAGGTCCCTACGAGCAGTACTTC. Translating it yields CASPLFAGPYEQYF.

This clonotype was detected ten times or more. The J gene is TRBJ2-2, the V gene TRBV9, with D unresolved. Germline V gene lookup returns CDR1 SGDLS and CDR2 YYNGEE. The CDR3 is 13 amino acids. V was pared by 0 bases and J by 7 bases, with 7 bases between. The CDR3 DNA sequence: TGTGCCAGCAGCGTAGGGCTTGACGGGGAGCTGTTTTTT. Translation: CASSVGLDGELFF.

The table lists this clonotype with many counts. The gene calls are TRBV9 and TRBJ2-7; 8 nucleotides line up with TRBD1. The CDR3 loop spans 12 amino acids. V shed 3 bases, J shed 7 bases, and the junction held 3 bases outside the gene matches. CDR1 is SGDLS, CDR2 YYNGEE, per germline. The CDR3 loop reads CASSGTGLEQYF. As DNA, the CDR3 is TGTGCCAGCAGCGGGACAGGGTTGGAGCAGTACTTC.

Many counts were recorded for this clonotype. The V call is TRBV9, the J call TRBJ2-3, with 8 bases lining up with TRBD2. CDR3 length: 16 residues. With V trimmed by 4 bases and J by 4 bases, 11 bases remained unmatched. From germline, CDR1 is SGDLS and CDR2 YYNGEE. The CDR3 region has the DNA TGTGCCAGCAGCTCAGGAGGGGGACTAGAGTCAGATACGCAGTATTTT. It codes for CASSSGGGLESDTQYF.

This clonotype occurred many times. The chain is built from TRBV9 and TRBJ2-7; TRBD1 aligns across 10 bases. With V trimmed by 7 bases and J by 2 bases, 6 bases remained unmatched. The CDR3 is 14 residues long. Looked up from germline, CDR1 is SGDLS and CDR2 is YYNGEE. The CDR3 DNA reads as TGTGCCAGCCAGACCGGGACAGGGGCCTACGAGCAGTACTTC. It translates to CASQTGTGAYEQYF.

Ten or more counts support this clonotype. The chain combines TRBV9 with TRBJ2-7; maybe TRBD1 (5 bases). Trimming pared 4 bases from V and 3 bases from J, leaving 17 bases between. From germline, CDR1 is SGDLS and CDR2 YYNGEE. This CDR3 is 15 amino acids long. CDR3 amino acids: CASSRGAVDIYEQYF. The CDR3 region has the DNA TGTGCCAGCAGCCGTGGGGCGGTAGATATCTACGAGCAGTACTTC.

This clonotype was found many times. V is TRBV9 and J is TRBJ2-1; tentative D call: TRBD2 (7 bases). Germline CDR1 and CDR2: SGDLS and YYNGEE. V was trimmed by 1 base and J by 4 bases, leaving 9 bases between them. This CDR3 is built from 14 residues. CDR3: CASSVRGGYNEQFF. The CDR3 nucleotides are TGTGCCAGCAGCGTAAGGGGGGGATACAATGAGCAGTTCTTC.

There are many counts of this clonotype. The V gene is TRBV9, the J gene TRBJ2-5, with D possibly TRBD1 on 6 matching bases. V shed 6 bases and J shed 2 bases, with 11 bases lying between them. The germline CDR1 and CDR2 sequences are SGDLS and YYNGEE. The CDR3 consists of 13 residues. The CDR3 protein is CASNMGQQETQYF. CDR3 DNA sequence: TGTGCCAGCAACATGGGACAACAAGAGACCCAGTACTTC.

The table lists this clonotype with many counts. V is TRBV9 and J is TRBJ1-1; no clear D gene. V was shortened by 0 bases and J by 3 bases, with 18 bases between the two germline ends. CDR1 is SGDLS and CDR2 is YYNGEE in the germline V gene. The CDR3 totals 17 residues. The CDR3, as DNA: TGTGCCAGCAGCGTAGAGCCGGCTCGGAGTTATTACACTGAAGCTTTCTTT. It encodes CASSVEPARSYYTEAFF.

This clonotype was observed at least ten times. The rearrangement uses TRBV9 and TRBJ1-6, with D possibly TRBD1 on 6 matching bases. This CDR3 has 16 amino acids. Germline-derived CDR1 and CDR2 are SGDLS and YYNGEE. V dropped 2 bases and J dropped 6 bases, with 15 bases sitting between them. CDR3: CASSVGQFPSNSPLHF. CDR3 DNA sequence: TGTGCCAGCAGCGTTGGACAGTTTCCGTCTAATTCACCCCTCCACTTT.

In this sample, this clonotype is medium-sized. The rearrangement joins TRBV9 to TRBJ2-5; the D is unclear. The CDR3 is made up of 17 amino acids. V lost 0 bases to trimming and J lost 2 bases, with 17 bases between them. Germline V gene sequence: CDR1 SGDLS, CDR2 YYNGEE. The chain's CDR3 is CASSVGPVVGKQETQYF. CDR3 nucleotide sequence: TGTGCCAGCAGCGTAGGCCCTGTGGTAGGGAAACAAGAGACCCAGTACTTC.

J is TRBJ1-6 and V is TRBV21-1; TRBD1, the table's D call, lacks a check against the DNA. TRBV21-1 is recorded as a pseudogene. There are 17 residues in the CDR3. The CDR3 region is CASSGGQGRLNNSPLHF. In nucleotides, the CDR3 is TGTGCCAGCTCCGGGGGACAGGGGAGGCTTAATAATTCACCCCTCCACTTT.

In this sample, this clonotype turned up many times. V usage is TRBV9 and J usage is TRBJ2-7; tentative D call: TRBD2 (5 bases). Germline V gene data show CDR1 as SGDLS and CDR2 as YYNGEE. CDR3 length: 13 residues. V gave up 2 bases and J gave up 5 bases, with 11 bases separating them. The CDR3 is CASSVRVGHEQYF. The CDR3 DNA is TGTGCCAGCAGCGTGCGGGTTGGACACGAGCAGTACTTC.

This clonotype was observed at least ten times. This rearrangement joins TRBV9 to TRBJ2-3; no clear D. V shed 4 bases and J shed 8 bases, with 20 bases lying between them. The CDR3 contains 15 residues. The germline gives CDR1 SGDLS, CDR2 YYNGEE. DNA for the CDR3: TGTGCCAGCAGCCCGCCGAGACTGTCGCCGAGTACGCAGTATTTT. Translated: CASSPPRLSPSTQYF.

This clonotype was recorded many times. V gene TRBV9 combines with J gene TRBJ2-3, with D hard to call. Germline CDR1 is SGDLS and CDR2 is YYNGEE. The V gene lost 5 bases and the J gene lost 4 bases, with 14 bases spanning the gap. This CDR3 has 14 residues. CDR3 DNA: TGTGCCAGCAGACCAAGATGGAATGCAGATACGCAGTATTTT. Its protein product is CASRPRWNADTQYF.

This clonotype was seen at least ten times. This chain joins TRBV9 and TRBJ2-3; unclear D gene. Trimming took off 4 bases at V and 4 bases at J, with 13 bases between the two ends. This CDR3 has 14 residues. The germline gives CDR1 SGDLS, CDR2 YYNGEE. Here the CDR3 reads CASSSSLLADTQYF. CDR3 in DNA: TGTGCCAGCAGCTCCAGCCTACTTGCAGATACGCAGTATTTT.

This clonotype came up many times. CDR3 in DNA: TGTGCCAGCAGCGCGCCTTCACAGGGGGTGGCAGATACGCAGTATTTT. This gives the protein CASSAPSQGVADTQYF. The chain is built from TRBV9 and TRBJ2-3; 8 bases match TRBD1. The CDR3 length is 16 residues. Looked up from germline, CDR1 is SGDLS and CDR2 is YYNGEE. The V gene end was trimmed by 3 bases and the J gene end by 4 bases; junction bases not matched to a gene: 10. The whole variable domain, filled in from reference TRBV9 and TRBJ2-3, reads DSGVTQTPKHLITATGQRVTLRCSPRSGDLSVYWYQQSLDQGLQFLIQYYNGEERAKGNILERFSAQQFPDLHSELNLSSLELGDSALYFCASSAPSQGVADTQYFGPGTRLTVL.

This clonotype was seen at least ten times. The CDR3 DNA reads as TGTGCCAGCAGCGTAGTTATCTCCACTGAAGCTTTCTTT. Residues: CASSVVISTEAFF. The chain has TRBV9 and TRBJ1-1; D gene ambiguous. The germline V gene encodes CDR1 SGDLS and CDR2 YYNGEE. The CDR3 loop spans 13 amino acids. V shed 0 bases and J shed 4 bases, with 7 bases lying between them.

This clonotype appeared many times. The chain combines TRBV9 with TRBJ2-7; 9 bases are a match to TRBD2. From germline, CDR1 is SGDLS and CDR2 YYNGEE. The CDR3 covers 14 residues. Unmatched junction bases numbered 2, after V lost 3 bases and J lost 1 base. The CDR3 DNA reads TGTGCCAGCAGCGCGACTAGCGGATCCTACGAGCAGTACTTC. It is translated as CASSATSGSYEQYF.

This clonotype has at least ten counts. The genes are TRBV9 and TRBJ2-3, with D unclear. Germline V lookup: CDR1 SGDLS, CDR2 YYNGEE. V was pared by 0 bases and J by 2 bases, with 7 bases between. The CDR3 is made up of 14 amino acids. The DNA of the CDR3 is TGTGCCAGCAGCGTAGGTGACCACACAGATACGCAGTATTTT. Protein sequence: CASSVGDHTDTQYF.